This T cell receptor (beta chain) was sequenced in a study of OX40 agonist ivuxolimab in advanced cancers. With regard to the full study: The costimulatory receptor OX40 (CD134) was targeted by ivuxolimab, a fully human IgG2 agonistic monoclonal antibody. The point of sequencing TCRbeta in the periphery was to test whether ivuxolimab changed TCR sequence diversity and drove clonal T-cell expansion. Among the 52 dose-escalation patients, some 20 had hepatocellular carcinoma, around 15 melanoma, 9 renal cell carcinoma and 9 head and neck cancer. Prior anti-PD-1, anti-PD-L1 or anti-CTLA-4 therapy was permitted, and 40% of dose-escalation patients had received checkpoint inhibitors. A male proportion of under 85% and a mean age of about 60 years, ranging from about 20 to 80, were recorded for the dose-escalation cohort. Intravenous ivuxolimab was administered to patients every 2 weeks at six dose levels: 0.01, 0.1, 0.3, 1.5, 3 and 10 mg/kg. The paper describes the monotherapy dose-escalation part (N ≈ 51 patients) of the phase I trial of ivuxolimab. Three dose-escalation patients achieved partial responses, one with hepatocellular carcinoma and two with cutaneous melanoma. Points the paper makes about the study in general: Partial responders in the 0.1-3.0 mg/kg groups had among the lowest normalized peripheral clonal expansion, especially among CD8+ T cells. On average, CD8+ T cells showed more expanded clones than CD4+ T cells after ivuxolimab. At doses of 0.1 to 3.0 mg/kg, clonal expansion of both CD4+ and CD8+ T cells in blood was seen between baseline and week 6. The antigen specificity of the peripheral T cells that underwent clonal expansion was not determined. Low levels of normalized T-cell clonal expansion were also seen in some patients who did not respond.

Of note for this clone: This receptor's antigen is unknown. No much larger clone is present one base from it, and per-base qualities are unavailable.

V and J are trimmed by 4 bases and 1 base, and the gene matches miss 7 bases of the junction. CDR1 and CDR2 (SGHVS, FNYEAQ) derive from the germline V gene. The CDR3 sequence holds 15 residues, the cysteine and phenylalanine included. Only the CDR3 portion is preserved as DNA: 45 bases, with reading frame beginning at the first base. Genomic DNA was extracted from sorted cells for sequencing of the TCRbeta CDR3 region. The immunoSEQ Assay was used to sequence the TCRbeta CDR3 regions. The source is immuneACCESS, and TCRdb retained only in-frame sequences with V and J called. Part of the clones is not carried over; for the studies checked, unresolved V genes explain less than half of this, and the remainder is unexplained. The sample data list 85,000 to 100,000 clones, and 94% of these were observed just once. More than 0.15% of the sample is held by the ten biggest clonotypes. The trial excluded patients who had a history of autoimmune disease or were on systemic immunosuppression. In every dose cohort, peripheral blood was drawn for TCR sequencing at baseline, cycle 4 day 1, and cycle 7 day 1. The samples were taken from a phase I, first-in-human, multicenter, open-label dose-escalation trial of ivuxolimab. Adults with locally advanced or metastatic melanoma, renal cell carcinoma, hepatocellular carcinoma or head and neck squamous cell carcinoma were enrolled in the trial. Before TCR sequencing, CD4+ and CD8+ T cells were separately sorted from peripheral blood.

The sequencing here drew on CD4+ or CD8+ T cells sorted from blood, taken in a trial of the OX40 agonist ivuxolimab. The sequence is built from TRBV7-6 and TRBJ2-7, with TRBD1 identical over 7 junction bases. The clonotype comes from an adult with an advanced solid tumor such as melanoma, head and neck, liver or kidney cancer. This receptor carries the CDR3 CASSSRDSPSYEQYF. The bases are TGTGCCAGCAGCTCCCGGGACAGTCCGTCCTACGAGCAGTACTTC.